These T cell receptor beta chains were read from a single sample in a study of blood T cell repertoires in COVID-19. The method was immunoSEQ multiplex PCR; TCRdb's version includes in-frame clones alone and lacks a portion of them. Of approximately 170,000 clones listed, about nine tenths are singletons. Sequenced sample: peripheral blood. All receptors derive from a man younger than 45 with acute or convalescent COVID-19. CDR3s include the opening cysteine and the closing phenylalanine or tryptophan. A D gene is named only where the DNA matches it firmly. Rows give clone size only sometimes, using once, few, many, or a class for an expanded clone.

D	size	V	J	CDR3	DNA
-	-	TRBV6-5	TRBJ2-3	CAIRPRGLSTDTQYF	TGTGCCATCCGGCCGCGGGGGCTAAGCACAGATACGCAGTATTTT
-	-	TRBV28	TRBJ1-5	CASNFRGAFSNQPQHF	TGTGCCAGCAATTTTAGGGGCGCTTTTTCAAATCAGCCCCAGCATTTT
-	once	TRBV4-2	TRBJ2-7	CASSQGTPQGSYEQYF	TGTGCCAGCAGCCAAGGAACACCCCAGGGGTCCTACGAGCAGTACTTC
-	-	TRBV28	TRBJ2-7	CASSRVLTYEQYF	TGTGCCAGCAGCCGAGTCCTCACCTACGAGCAGTACTTC
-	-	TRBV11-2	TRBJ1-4	CASSPQGATNEKLFF	TGTGCCAGCAGCCCACAGGGAGCAACTAATGAAAAACTGTTTTTT
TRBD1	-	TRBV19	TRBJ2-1	CASSRDRGDEQFF	TGTGCCAGCTCCCGGGACAGAGGGGATGAGCAGTTCTTC
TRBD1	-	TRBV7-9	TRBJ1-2	CASSLGQGANYGYTF	TGTGCCAGCAGCTTAGGTCAGGGGGCGAACTATGGCTACACCTTC
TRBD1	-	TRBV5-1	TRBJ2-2	CASSPGTALTGELFF	TGCGCCAGCAGCCCCGGGACAGCTCTTACCGGGGAGCTGTTTTTT
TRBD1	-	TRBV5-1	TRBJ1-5	CASSQGQGINQPQHF	TGCGCCAGCAGCCAGGGACAGGGAATCAATCAGCCCCAGCATTTT
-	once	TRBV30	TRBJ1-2	CAWRGAQRGYTF	TGTGCCTGGAGGGGGGCCCAGCGTGGCTACACCTTC
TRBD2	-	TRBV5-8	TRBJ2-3	CASSTTSGGTDTQYF	TGTGCCAGCAGCACGACTAGCGGGGGGACAGATACGCAGTATTTT
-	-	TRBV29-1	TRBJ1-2	CSVDSNYGYTF	TGCAGCGTTGACAGTAACTATGGCTACACCTTC
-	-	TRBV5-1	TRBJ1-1	CASTFGGGGTEAFF	TGCGCCAGCACCTTCGGAGGCGGGGGCACTGAAGCTTTCTTT
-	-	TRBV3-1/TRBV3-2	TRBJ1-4	CASSHAGNEKLFF	TGTGCCAGCAGCCATGCCGGGAATGAAAAACTGTTTTTT
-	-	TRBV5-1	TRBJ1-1	CASSEYVESTEAFF	TGCGCCAGCAGCGAGTACGTCGAATCCACTGAAGCTTTCTTT
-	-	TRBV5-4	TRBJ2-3	CASSYGVPSTDTQYF	TGTGCCAGCAGCTACGGGGTACCTAGCACAGATACGCAGTATTTT
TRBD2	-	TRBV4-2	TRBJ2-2	CASSQVGRGGRGTGELFF	TGTGCCAGCAGCCAAGTGGGACGGGGGGGCCGAGGAACCGGGGAGCTGTTTTTT
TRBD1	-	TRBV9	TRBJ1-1	CASSEDRMNTEAFF	TGTGCCAGCAGCGAGGACAGGATGAACACTGAAGCTTTCTTT
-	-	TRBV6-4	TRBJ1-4	CASRAPGRTKLFF	TGTGCCAGCCGCGCCCCAGGACGGACTAAACTGTTTTTT
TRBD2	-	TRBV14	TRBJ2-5	CASSQEVAGPKETQYF	TGTGCCAGCAGCCAAGAAGTAGCGGGGCCTAAGGAGACCCAGTACTTC
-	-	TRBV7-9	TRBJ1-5	CASSSDSSNQPQHF	TGTGCCAGCAGCTCGGACAGCAGCAATCAGCCCCAGCATTTT
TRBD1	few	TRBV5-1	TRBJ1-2	CASSYNLQGNYGYTF	TGCGCCAGCAGCTACAACCTACAGGGGAACTATGGCTACACCTTC